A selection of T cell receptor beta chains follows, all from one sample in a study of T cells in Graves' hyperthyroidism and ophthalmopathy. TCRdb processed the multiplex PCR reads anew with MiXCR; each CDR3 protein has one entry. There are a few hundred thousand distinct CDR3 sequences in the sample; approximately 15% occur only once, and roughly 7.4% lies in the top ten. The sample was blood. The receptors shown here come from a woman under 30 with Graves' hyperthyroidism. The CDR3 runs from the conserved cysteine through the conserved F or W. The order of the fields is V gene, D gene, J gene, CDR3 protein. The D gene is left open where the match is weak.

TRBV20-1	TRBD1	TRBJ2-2	CSAREGTGGFGELFF
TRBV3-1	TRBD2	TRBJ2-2	CASSRLAGANTGELFF
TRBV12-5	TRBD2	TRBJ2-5	CASGLSPEPPSGGDRETQYF
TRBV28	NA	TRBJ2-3	CASSLTTGGTDTQYF
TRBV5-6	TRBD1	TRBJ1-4	CASSTGQGGEKLFF
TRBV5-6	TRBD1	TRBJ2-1	CASSLRFLGTGHNEQFF
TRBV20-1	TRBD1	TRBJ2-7	CSARVKGQGDEQYF
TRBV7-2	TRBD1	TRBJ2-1	CASSPGDRVYNEQFF
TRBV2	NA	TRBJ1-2	CASSVSGTKKGGYTF
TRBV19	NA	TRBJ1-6	CASSDTSGRSPLHF